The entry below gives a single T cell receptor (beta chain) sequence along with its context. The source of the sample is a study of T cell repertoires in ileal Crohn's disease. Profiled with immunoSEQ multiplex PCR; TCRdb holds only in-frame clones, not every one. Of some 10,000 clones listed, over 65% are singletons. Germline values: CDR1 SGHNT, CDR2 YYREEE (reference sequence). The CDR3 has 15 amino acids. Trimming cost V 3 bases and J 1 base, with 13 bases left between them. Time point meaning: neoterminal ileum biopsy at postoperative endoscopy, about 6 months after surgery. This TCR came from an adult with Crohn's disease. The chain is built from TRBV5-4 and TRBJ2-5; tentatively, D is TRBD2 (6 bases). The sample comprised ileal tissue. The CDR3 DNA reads TGTGCCAGCAGCTCCCCTGCGGGACTCCAAGAGACCCAGTACTTC. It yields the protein CASSSPAGLQETQYF. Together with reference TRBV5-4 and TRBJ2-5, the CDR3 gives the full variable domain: ETGVTQSPTHLIKTRGQQVTLRCSSQSGHNTVSWYQQALGQGPQFIFQYYREEENGRGNFPPRFSGLQFPNYSSELNVNALELDDSALYLCASSSPAGLQETQYFGPGTRLLVL.